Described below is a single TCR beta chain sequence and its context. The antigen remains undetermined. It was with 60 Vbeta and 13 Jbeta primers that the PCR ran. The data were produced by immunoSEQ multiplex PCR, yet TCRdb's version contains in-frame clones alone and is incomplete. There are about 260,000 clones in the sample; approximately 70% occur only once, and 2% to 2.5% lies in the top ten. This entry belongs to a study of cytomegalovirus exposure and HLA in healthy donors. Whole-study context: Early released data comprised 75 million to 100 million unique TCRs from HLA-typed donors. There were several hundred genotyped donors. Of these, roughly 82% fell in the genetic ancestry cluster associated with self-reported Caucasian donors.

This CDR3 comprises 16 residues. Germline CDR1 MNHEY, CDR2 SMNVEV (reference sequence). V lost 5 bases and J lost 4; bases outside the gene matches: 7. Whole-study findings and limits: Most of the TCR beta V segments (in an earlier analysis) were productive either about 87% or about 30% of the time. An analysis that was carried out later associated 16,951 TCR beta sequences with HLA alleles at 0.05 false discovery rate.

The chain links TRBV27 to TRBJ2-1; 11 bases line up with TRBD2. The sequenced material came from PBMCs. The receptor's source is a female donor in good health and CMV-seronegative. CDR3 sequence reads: CASSLHGTSGYNEQFF. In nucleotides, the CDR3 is TGTGCCAGCAGTCTTCACGGGACTAGCGGATACAATGAGCAGTTCTTC.